Here is one TCR beta chain with its context. Repertoires were generated with immunoSEQ multiplex PCR, while TCRdb's copy carries only in-frame clones and drops some. Among 55,000 to 75,000 clones, about 85% were seen once, and the ten largest hold roughly 1.3%. The data were taken from a study of OX40 agonist ivuxolimab in advanced cancers. Study context: A diagnosis of hepatocellular carcinoma, melanoma, renal cell or head and neck cancer was present in dose-escalation patients. The dose-escalation cohort was around 83% male, with a mean age of 60 years, ranging about 23 to 80.

The CDR3 length is 11 residues. Trimming took off 4 bases at V and 7 bases at J, with 7 bases between the two ends. The germline CDR1 and CDR2 sequences are ENHRY and SYGVKD. The receptor comes from an adult with an advanced solid tumor such as melanoma, head and neck, liver or kidney cancer. Sample: CD4+ or CD8+ T cells sorted from blood, taken in a trial of the OX40 agonist ivuxolimab. This chain links TRBV10-3 with TRBJ1-2; a possible D gene is TRBD1 (6 bases). CDR3 region: CAISGGGGYTF. The DNA for the CDR3 is TGTGCCATCAGTGGAGGGGGTGGCTACACCTTC.